What follows are 8 T cell receptor beta chains derived from one specimen sequenced in a study of CD8+CD57+ T cells in acquired aplastic anemia. Flow cytometry had shown expanded CD8+CD57+ cells in the patients chosen for sequencing. Profiling of TCR beta VDJ combinations and CDR3 sequences used genomic DNA as template. MiXCR was run by TCRdb on the reads, yielding one entry per CDR3 protein. In the table there are approximately 300,000 distinct CDR3 sequences, about 50% of which are singletons. Source material: sorted CD4+, CD8+, or CD8+CD57+ T cells (not recorded which) from PBMCs. The receptors were sampled from a human donor with aplastic anemia.

J is TRBJ2-1 and V is TRBV20-1; 8 bases fit TRBD1. The closer fit of TRBJ2-7 to the DNA end suggests the J call may be wrong. This CDR3 has 15 amino acids. Germline V lookup: CDR1 DFQATT, CDR2 SNEGSKA (reference sequence). As DNA, the CDR3 is TGCAGTGCCCTACCCATTTTGGACAGGGCCAATGAGCAGTACTTC. Residues: CSALPILDRANEQYF.

The chain couples TRBV7-6 to TRBJ2-5; D is ambiguous. Trimming removed 4 bases at V and 2 bases at J, with 14 bases between. Germline V lookup: CDR1 SGHVS, CDR2 FNYEAQ. The CDR3 loop spans 15 amino acids. In DNA form, the CDR3 reads TGTGCCAGCAGCTCAACCGGGTCCCCGCAAGAGACCCAGTACTTC. Its translation: CASSSTGSPQETQYF.

The rearrangement links TRBV10-3 to TRBJ2-1; weak D call: TRBD2 (7 bases). V was cut by 5 bases and J by 10 bases, with 18 bases left in between. Germline-derived CDR1 and CDR2 are ENHRY and SYGVKD. The length of the CDR3 is 14 residues. The CDR3 DNA sequence: TGTGCCATCAGTCCCCCTACCAGGGGAGGGGAGCAGTTCTTC. Its protein product is CAISPPTRGGEQFF.

The sample holds many counts of this clonotype. In DNA, the CDR3 is TGTGCCAGCAGCTTAAAGTGGGGCACAGGGAACACTGAAGCTTTCTTT. This gives the protein CASSLKWGTGNTEAFF. The genes are TRBV7-2 and TRBJ1-1, with TRBD1 as a possible D gene (5 bases). Germline-derived CDR1 and CDR2 are SGHTA and FQGNSA. Deletions cut 2 bases from V and 1 base from J, with 14 bases between. This CDR3 is built from 16 residues.

The CDR3 sequence is CARAGGSGGYNEQFF. As DNA, the CDR3 is TGTGCTAGAGCAGGCGGGAGCGGAGGATACAATGAGCAGTTCTTC. This chain uses TRBV25-1 with TRBJ2-1; 7 bases agree with TRBD2. Germline loops: CDR1 MGHDK, CDR2 SYGVNS. The CDR3 runs to 15 residues.

V usage is TRBV5-5 and J usage is TRBJ1-2; no firm D call. The CDR3 length is 13 residues. Germline CDR1 is SGHKS and CDR2 is YYEKEE (reference sequence). V dropped 0 bases and J dropped 3 bases, with 6 bases sitting between them. The CDR3 DNA is TGTGCCAGCAGCTTGGTGGGCCACTATGGCTACACCTTC. The encoded protein is CASSLVGHYGYTF.

The chain recombines TRBV29-1 with TRBJ2-7; D ambiguous. The CDR3 is made up of 12 amino acids. Looked up from germline, CDR1 is SQVTM and CDR2 is ANQGSEA. The V and J ends lost 6 bases and 1 base respectively, with 10 bases between them. The CDR3 is CSVERVSYEQYF. CDR3 DNA sequence: TGCAGCGTGGAAAGGGTTTCCTACGAGCAGTACTTC.

This clonotype was counted at least ten times. The V call is TRBV29-1, the J call TRBJ2-1, with D tentatively TRBD1 (5 bases). Germline CDR1 SQVTM, CDR2 ANQGSEA. The CDR3 length is 12 residues. V lost 6 bases and J lost 3, with 9 bases in between. The CDR3 coding sequence is TGCAGCGTGGACAAAATCTACAATGAGCAGTTCTTC. Translated: CSVDKIYNEQFF.